This TCR beta chain stems from a study of monozygotic twins with inflammatory bowel disease. General study findings and limits: IBD patients carried less diverse TCRbeta repertoires (inverse Simpson) than healthy co-twins.

A word on this clonotype: Its antigen is unknown.

CDR3 length: 15 residues. Per the germline V gene, CDR1 is SGHNT and CDR2 is YYREEE (reference sequence). After re-calling the 5' RACE reads, TCRdb lists one entry per CDR3 protein, DNA absent. This sample contains some 450,000 distinct CDR3 sequences. This receptor was taken from a human donor with ulcerative colitis or Crohn's disease, or a healthy co-twin of an affected twin (not recorded which). Material for sequencing was blood. This chain connects TRBV5-4 to TRBJ2-1; the TRBD1 assignment by TCRdb is unverifiable without DNA. CDR3 amino acids: CASSPGRLTYKEQFF.